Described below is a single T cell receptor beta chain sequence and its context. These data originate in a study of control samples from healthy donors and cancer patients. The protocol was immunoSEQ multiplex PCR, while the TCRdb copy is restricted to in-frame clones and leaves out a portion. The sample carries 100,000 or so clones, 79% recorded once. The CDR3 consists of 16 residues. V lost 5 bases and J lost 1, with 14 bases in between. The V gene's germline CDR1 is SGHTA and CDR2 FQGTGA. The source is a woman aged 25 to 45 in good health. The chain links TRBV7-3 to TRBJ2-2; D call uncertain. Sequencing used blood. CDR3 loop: CASSPRGRVNTGELFF. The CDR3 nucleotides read TGTGCCAGCAGCCCAAGAGGCCGGGTGAACACCGGGGAGCTGTTTTTT. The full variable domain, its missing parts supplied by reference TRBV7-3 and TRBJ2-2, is GAGVSQTPSNKVTEKGKYVELRCDPISGHTALYWYRQSLGQGPEFLIYFQGTGAADDSGLPNDRFFAVRPEGSVSTLKIQRTERGDSAVYLCASSPRGRVNTGELFFGEGSRLTVL.